This TCR beta chain is drawn from a study of OX40 agonist ivuxolimab in advanced cancers. Regarding the study as a whole: Both blood CD4+ and CD8+ T cells showed clonal growth by week 6 at 0.1 to 3.0 mg/kg. Mean expanded clone counts were higher in CD8+ than CD4+ T cells.

With regard to this clone: The antigen is unknown.

Profiled with immunoSEQ multiplex PCR; TCRdb holds only in-frame clones, not every one. The table has 65,000 to 80,000 clones, approximately 87% seen once. The sequence was obtained from an adult with an advanced solid tumor such as melanoma, head and neck, liver or kidney cancer. The sequences come from CD4+ or CD8+ T cells sorted from blood, collected in a trial of the OX40 agonist ivuxolimab.

CDR3 bases: TGTGCCAGCAGCCAAGTGGATAGCGCAACTAATGAAAAACTGTTTTTT. Amino acids: CASSQVDSATNEKLFF. The chain uses TRBV14 and TRBJ1-4; D is ambiguous. The CDR3 is 16 residues long. Looked up from germline, CDR1 is SGHDN and CDR2 is FVKESK. Trimming stripped 1 base from V and 0 bases from J, with 9 bases between.